The present T cell receptor beta chain was sequenced within a study of human T cells and chemical hapten exposure. The library tagged each cDNA molecule with unique molecular identifiers. In the original workflow: A per-sample median of 95,638 TCRs was observed, with a range of about 23,224 to 750,000. TCRdb called the RACE reads again in MiXCR, with one record for every CDR3 protein. None of the V and J calls come from the authors' own analysis; TCRdb made them. Of under 95,000 distinct CDR3 sequences in the sample, approximately 10% were seen once. The study's findings and limits: The number of TCRs above 1 in 1000 frequency did not change after DPC sensitization.

The sample holds many counts of this clonotype. Its target is unknown. Noted time point: healthy volunteer bleed at 2 weeks. From whole blood left unfractionated, total RNA was extracted. The source material was whole blood. This TCR was sampled from a female donor in good health. Some clones in this sample may be carry-over from other donors' samples.

CDR3 sequence (DNA): TGTGCCACCAGCAGGAACACAGATACGCAGTATTTT. Amino acid sequence: CATSRNTDTQYF. This chain uses TRBV15 with TRBJ2-3; D remains unclear. CDR3 length: 12 residues. Germline V lookup: CDR1 LNHNV, CDR2 YYDKDF (reference sequence). V lost 3 bases to trimming and J lost 2 bases, with 3 bases between them.